This T cell receptor beta chain was retrieved from a study of T cells in Graves' hyperthyroidism and ophthalmopathy. Whole-study findings and limits: Most clonotypes expanded in thyroid above 0.001 were likewise present in blood.

The table lists this clonotype with many counts. Its antigen is currently unknown. Ophthalmopathy cases scored 3 or more on the Clinical Activity Score and 4 or more on NOSPECS grade, with duration below 3 months. Diagnoses used clinical symptoms, serum thyroxine and TRAb, thyroid ultrasound and orbital computed tomography. The investigators amplified TCR beta CDR3 regions from RNA transcripts. First-round RT-PCR targeting the TCR CDR3 was performed with the HTBI primer set. TCRdb re-called the multiplex PCR reads with MiXCR, one entry per CDR3 protein. The sample records roughly 500,000 distinct CDR3 sequences, roughly a quarter being singletons. Trimming took off 2 bases at V and 2 bases at J, with 9 bases between the two ends. The germline CDR1 and CDR2 sequences are GTSNPN and SVGIG (reference sequence). The CDR3 length is 13 residues.

The genes are TRBV30 and TRBJ1-1; D ambiguous. This TCR was recovered from a woman aged 25 to 39 with Graves' ophthalmopathy. Sequences were obtained from blood. The CDR3, as DNA: TGTGCCTGGAGTCTCATTAGTAACACTGAAGCTTTCTTT. Its translation: CAWSLISNTEAFF.